Below are 22 T cell receptor beta chains sequenced from a single sample in a study of OX40 agonist ivuxolimab in advanced cancers. Profiling relied on immunoSEQ multiplex PCR, and the TCRdb table lists in-frame clones only, not all of them. The repertoire has around 35,000 clones, about 86% of them found once; the top ten carry approximately 1.3%. Sequencing was performed on CD4+ or CD8+ T cells sorted from blood, taken in a trial of the OX40 agonist ivuxolimab. The receptors originated from an adult with an advanced solid tumor such as melanoma, head and neck, liver or kidney cancer.

This chain uses TRBV9 with TRBJ2-2, with 7 bases matching TRBD1. Germline lookup yields CDR1 SGDLS and CDR2 YYNGEE. The CDR3 runs to 16 residues. V lost 0 bases and J lost 6; bases outside the gene matches: 8. For the CDR3, the DNA is TGTGCCAGCAGCGTAGGGGACAGCCCGTTTGCCGGGGAGCTGTTTTTT. This codes for CASSVGDSPFAGELFF.

The V gene is TRBV29-1, the J gene TRBJ2-3; tentatively, D is TRBD1 or TRBD2 (6 bases each). V was trimmed by 7 bases and J by 6 bases, leaving 8 bases between them. The CDR3 totals 10 residues. CDR1 and CDR2 (germline): SQVTM, ANQGSEA. The CDR3 here is CSGGGDTQYF. CDR3 DNA: TGCAGCGGAGGGGGGGATACGCAGTATTTT.

The chain couples TRBV4-1 to TRBJ2-1; 9 bases are shared with TRBD2. The V segment lost 1 base and the J segment 4 bases; nucleotides outside the gene matches: 2. The CDR3 is 15 residues long. Per germline, CDR1 MGHRA and CDR2 YSYEKL. The CDR3 DNA reads TGCGCCAGCAGCCAAGGGACTAGCGAGTACAATGAGCAGTTCTTC. It yields the protein CASSQGTSEYNEQFF.

This rearrangement joins TRBV7-6 to TRBJ2-3, with a tentative D call TRBD2 (7 bases). The V end was cut by 0 bases, the J end by 4 bases, with 14 bases between. Germline CDR1 is SGHVS and CDR2 is FNYEAQ. The CDR3 has 16 amino acids. The CDR3 coding sequence is TGTGCCAGCAGCTTAGCGCAGTGGGAGGGGGCAGATACGCAGTATTTT. Its translation: CASSLAQWEGADTQYF.

This clone appeared once. The chain carries TRBV5-1 and TRBJ1-2; tentative D call: TRBD1 (5 bases). The CDR3 is made up of 16 amino acids. Germline V gene lookup returns CDR1 SGHRS and CDR2 YFSETQ. V lost 3 bases to trimming and J lost 2 bases, with 17 bases between them. CDR3 sequence reads: CASSSIPGTVNYGYTF. The CDR3, as DNA: TGCGCCAGCAGCTCCATCCCAGGGACCGTCAACTATGGCTACACCTTC. Drawing the rest from reference TRBV5-1 and TRBJ1-2, the complete variable domain is KAGVTQTPRYLIKTRGQQVTLSCSPISGHRSVSWYQQTPGQGLQFLFEYFSETQRNKGNFPGRFSGRQFSNSRSEMNVSTLELGDSALYLCASSSIPGTVNYGYTFGSGTRLTVV.

A remark on this clone: One end of the junction does not line up with germline, which may come from a read error. The chain employs TRBV7-8 and TRBJ2-7; 7 positions match TRBD2. The CDR3 has 13 residues. Germline values: CDR1 SGHVS, CDR2 FQNEAQ. The CDR3 bases are TGTGCCAGCAGCCTAGCGGCCTACTACGAGCAGTACTTC. Translated: CASSLAAYYEQYF.

The rearrangement uses TRBV18 and TRBJ2-3; D unclear. This CDR3 region has 15 residues. Trimming removed 2 bases at V and 1 base at J, with 10 bases between. In germline, CDR1 is KGHSH, CDR2 LQKENI. Written as DNA, the CDR3 is TGTGCCAGCTCACCAGGCGAATTCGGCACAGATACGCAGTATTTT. Protein product: CASSPGEFGTDTQYF.

The CDR3 DNA follows: TGTGCCAGTACTCCTAGCGGGAGGCCGCCCTACGAGCAGTACTTC. Translation: CASTPSGRPPYEQYF. The chain links TRBV19 to TRBJ2-5; 11 bases agree with TRBD2. The tail of the sequence fits TRBJ2-7 better, so the J call may be wrong. Germline V gene sequence: CDR1 LNHDA, CDR2 SQIVND (reference sequence). The length of the CDR3 is 15 residues.

The CDR3 nucleotides read TGTGCCAGCAGCCCCGGACTAGCTTGGTTCTTC. This translates into CASSPGLAWFF. This chain uses TRBV14 with TRBJ2-1; the match to TRBD2 covers 8 bases. CDR1 is SGHDN, CDR2 FVKESK, per germline. V lost 4 bases, J lost 15 bases, and 5 bases stayed unmatched. This CDR3 comprises 11 residues.

The chain joins TRBV6-5 to TRBJ1-5, with a possible D match to TRBD1 (5 bases). This CDR3 spans 14 amino acids. The germline V and J ends were trimmed by 8 bases and 4 bases, with 15 bases remaining between them. The germline V gene has CDR1 MNHEY and CDR2 SVGAGI. CDR3 region: CASRRSQVNQPQHF. The CDR3 DNA reads as TGTGCCAGCCGACGCTCACAGGTTAATCAGCCCCAGCATTTT.

The chain carries TRBV5-4 and TRBJ1-2; a possible D gene is TRBD1 (5 bases). V gave up 0 bases and J gave up 1 base, with 10 bases separating them. There are 15 residues in the CDR3. Germline V CDR1 and CDR2: SGHNT, YYREEE (reference sequence). CDR3 amino acids: CASSLADRSNYGYTF. The CDR3 DNA is TGTGCCAGCAGCTTGGCAGACAGAAGTAACTATGGCTACACCTTC. Full variable domain (missing parts from reference TRBV5-4 and TRBJ1-2): ETGVTQSPTHLIKTRGQQVTLRCSSQSGHNTVSWYQQALGQGPQFIFQYYREEENGRGNFPPRFSGLQFPNYSSELNVNALELDDSALYLCASSLADRSNYGYTFGSGTRLTVV.

The rearrangement uses TRBV6-4 and TRBJ2-2, with unresolved D. The germline gives CDR1 MRHNA, CDR2 SNTAGT. CDR3 length equals 13 residues. The V end was cut by 4 bases, the J end by 4 bases, with 7 bases between. The CDR3: CASSVDLTGELFF. CDR3 nucleotide sequence: TGTGCCAGCAGTGTGGACCTCACCGGGGAGCTGTTTTTT.

This chain connects TRBV7-8 to TRBJ2-5; possibly TRBD2 for D (5 bases). This CDR3 is 13 amino acids long. V dropped 5 bases and J dropped 7 bases, with 14 bases sitting between them. Germline V gene data show CDR1 as SGHVS and CDR2 as FQNEAQ. The CDR3 DNA sequence: TGTGCCAGCAGCCCCGACTACCTGGGGACCCAGTACTTC. It specifies CASSPDYLGTQYF.

This chain links TRBV2 with TRBJ2-5, with D perhaps being TRBD1 or TRBD2 (6 bases each). Trimming shortened V by 11 bases and J by 1 base, and 14 bases separated the two germline ends. This CDR3 comprises 13 residues. Germline CDR1 is SNHLY and CDR2 is FYNNEI. CDR3 in amino acids: CASRKGGQETQYF. In DNA form, the CDR3 reads TGTGCCTCGCGGAAGGGGGGCCAAGAGACCCAGTACTTC. The complete variable domain, with remaining parts taken from reference TRBV2 and TRBJ2-5, reads EPEVTQTPSHQVTQMGQEVILRCVPISNHLYFYWYRQILGQKVEFLVSFYNNEISEKSEIFDDQFSVERPDGSNFTLKIRSTKLEDSAMYFCASRKGGQETQYFGPGTRLLVL.

The table lists this clone with a few counts. Other DNA sequences within the sample encode an identical CDR3. The chain links TRBV18 to TRBJ1-4, with a possible D match to TRBD1 (5 bases). Between the trimmed V and J ends, which lost 3 bases and 5 bases, there was a span of 10 bases. The CDR3 has 14 residues. The germline gives CDR1 KGHSH, CDR2 LQKENI. The CDR3 sequence is CASSPRDGNEKLFF. The CDR3 DNA is TGTGCCAGCTCACCGAGGGACGGGAATGAAAAACTGTTTTTT.

This chain links TRBV7-9 with TRBJ2-1; 7 bases align to TRBD2. The ends lost 2 bases at V and 7 bases at J; junction bases unmatched: 5. CDR1 and CDR2 from the germline V gene are SEHNR and FQNEAQ (reference sequence). This CDR3 region has 14 residues. The CDR3 loop is CASSLLSGINEQFF. The DNA of the CDR3 is TGTGCCAGCAGCTTACTGAGCGGGATTAATGAGCAGTTCTTC.

V is TRBV7-2 and J is TRBJ1-1; D is unresolved. V gave up 3 bases and J gave up 6 bases, with 20 bases separating them. CDR3 length equals 16 residues. The V gene's germline CDR1 is SGHTA and CDR2 FQGNSA. The CDR3 coding sequence is TGTGCCAGCAGCTTTGAACCCCTCGGGAGGGTCGCTGAAGCTTTCTTT. Its protein is CASSFEPLGRVAEAFF.

This clone was seen a few times. This sample includes further DNA sequences coding for the same CDR3. The chain combines TRBV2 with TRBJ2-1, with D unresolved. CDR1 is SNHLY, CDR2 FYNNEI, per germline. This CDR3 is built from 11 residues. V lost 7 bases to trimming and J lost 0 bases, with 1 base between them. The CDR3 loop is CASNSYNEQFF. The DNA of the CDR3 is TGTGCCAGCAACTCCTACAATGAGCAGTTCTTC. The variable domain in full, completed from reference TRBV2 and TRBJ2-1, reads EPEVTQTPSHQVTQMGQEVILRCVPISNHLYFYWYRQILGQKVEFLVSFYNNEISEKSEIFDDQFSVERPDGSNFTLKIRSTKLEDSAMYFCASNSYNEQFFGPGTRLTVL.

The chain uses TRBV6-6 and TRBJ2-3, with D possibly matching TRBD1 (5 bases). V was shortened by 5 bases and J by 0 bases, with 9 bases between the two germline ends. Germline V CDR1 and CDR2: MNHNY, SVGAGI (reference sequence). CDR3 size: 14 residues. The CDR3 sequence is CASSVTVSTDTQYF. The CDR3 DNA sequence: TGTGCCAGCAGTGTGACAGTTAGCACAGATACGCAGTATTTT.

V gene TRBV6-5 combines with J gene TRBJ2-7, with no clear D. Trimming took off 6 bases at V and 0 bases at J, with 9 bases between the two ends. The CDR3 consists of 13 residues. Per germline, CDR1 MNHEY and CDR2 SVGAGI. The CDR3 DNA reads TGTGCCAGCAGGCGAGACTTCTCCTACGAGCAGTACTTC. This encodes CASRRDFSYEQYF.

This clone occurred once. The rearrangement uses TRBV4-2 and TRBJ2-7; D call uncertain. Germline V gene lookup returns CDR1 LGHNA and CDR2 YNFKEQ. The CDR3 sequence is 15 residues long. V lost 0 bases, J lost 2 bases, and 11 bases lay in between. Here the CDR3 DNA reads TGTGCCAGCAGCCAAGATATAACGGCCACCTACGAGCAGTACTTC. Amino acids: CASSQDITATYEQYF.

The chain joins TRBV7-9 to TRBJ2-7; D may correspond to TRBD1 or TRBD2 (5 bases each). V shed 11 bases and J shed 3 bases, with 17 bases lying between them. Germline CDR1 is SEHNR and CDR2 is FQNEAQ (reference sequence). The CDR3 is 13 amino acids. As DNA, the CDR3 is TGTGCCTCTCGGGAACAGGAGCTCTACGAGCAGTACTTC. It translates to CASREQELYEQYF.